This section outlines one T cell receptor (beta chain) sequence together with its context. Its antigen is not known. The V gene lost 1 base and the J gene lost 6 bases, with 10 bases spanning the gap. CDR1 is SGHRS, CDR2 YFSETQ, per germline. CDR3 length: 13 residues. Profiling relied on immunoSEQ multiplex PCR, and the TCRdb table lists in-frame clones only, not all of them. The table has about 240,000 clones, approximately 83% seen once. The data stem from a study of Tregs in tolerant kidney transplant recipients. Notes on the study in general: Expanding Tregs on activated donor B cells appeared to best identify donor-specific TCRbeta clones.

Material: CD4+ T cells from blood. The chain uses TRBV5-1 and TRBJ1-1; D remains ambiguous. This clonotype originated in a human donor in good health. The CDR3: CASSLPGFAEAFF. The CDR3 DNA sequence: TGCGCCAGCAGCTTGCCAGGTTTCGCTGAAGCTTTCTTT.